These 23 T cell receptor beta chains share one sample of origin, sequenced in a study of CD8+CD57+ T cells in acquired aplastic anemia. Profiling that covered TCR beta VDJ and CDR3 relied on genomic DNA as its template. TCRdb processed the reads anew with MiXCR; each CDR3 protein has one entry. The table lists 150,000 to 200,000 distinct CDR3 sequences, roughly two thirds of them singletons. Whoever was chosen for sequencing had shown CD8+CD57+ cell expansion by flow cytometry. Sequences were obtained from sorted CD4+, CD8+, or CD8+CD57+ T cells (not recorded which) from PBMCs. These receptors were obtained from a human donor with aplastic anemia.

CDR3 in DNA: TGCGCCAGCAGCTTGGATAAGGGGGGTATGGGAAACACCATATATTTT. Amino acid sequence: CASSLDKGGMGNTIYF. The chain couples TRBV5-1 to TRBJ1-3; a possible D gene is TRBD1 (6 bases). Per the germline V gene, CDR1 is SGHRS and CDR2 is YFSETQ. The V end was cut by 0 bases, the J end by 4 bases, with 14 bases between. The CDR3 covers 16 residues.

J is TRBJ1-2 and V is TRBV2; D possibly corresponds to TRBD1 (6 bases). The CDR3 is 14 amino acids. V was trimmed by 3 bases and J by 5 bases, leaving 13 bases between them. From germline, CDR1 is SNHLY and CDR2 FYNNEI. The CDR3 coding sequence is TGTGCCAGCAGTGAGGGGGGCAGGGGATATGGCTACACCTTC. It encodes CASSEGGRGYGYTF.

The CDR3 is CSVMTGFNTEAFF. The CDR3, as DNA: TGCAGCGTGATGACAGGGTTCAACACTGAAGCTTTCTTT. The chain recombines TRBV29-1 with TRBJ1-1; 7 bases align to TRBD1. The CDR3 length is 13 residues. Germline loops: CDR1 SQVTM, CDR2 ANQGSEA. V lost 6 bases to trimming and J lost 2 bases; unmatched junction nucleotides: 6.

V gene TRBV2 combines with J gene TRBJ2-3, with 10 nucleotides matching TRBD1. The CDR3 length is 18 residues. Per the germline V gene, CDR1 is SNHLY and CDR2 is FYNNEI. J gave up 5 bases and V 0 bases, and 11 bases lay outside the gene matches. The DNA for the CDR3 is TGTGCCAGCAGTGAAGCGCTCCTCGAACGGGACAGGGGAGATACGCAGTATTTT. Encoded protein: CASSEALLERDRGDTQYF.

This chain connects TRBV7-8 to TRBJ1-5; the D is unclear. CDR3 length equals 14 residues. CDR1 and CDR2 (germline): SGHVS, FQNEAQ. With 3 bases removed from V and 1 base from J, the gap between germline ends came to 7 bases. CDR3 protein: CASSFGRSNQPQHF. CDR3 nucleotides: TGTGCCAGCAGCTTCGGACGGAGCAATCAGCCCCAGCATTTT.

This clonotype has a single count. The chain combines TRBV20-1 with TRBJ2-7; a weak D match, TRBD1 (5 bases). This CDR3 has 11 amino acids. Germline assignment: CDR1 DFQATT and CDR2 SNEGSKA (reference sequence). Deletions cut 5 bases from V and 3 bases from J, with 8 bases between. CDR3 amino acids: CSASGFYEQYF. The CDR3 nucleotides are TGCAGTGCTTCAGGGTTCTACGAGCAGTACTTC.

For this clonotype: One base away lies a much larger clone, so this may be a sequencing read error. This sequence joins TRBV28 and TRBJ1-6; D unresolved. The CDR3 consists of 15 residues. Germline V lookup: CDR1 MDHEN, CDR2 SYDVKM. DNA of the CDR3: TGTGCCTGCAGTTTTCTGGACCGACGGGATTCACCCCTCCACTTT. It is translated as CACSFLDRRDSPLHF.

Remarks on this clonotype: A read error may produce the germline difference seen at one junction end. The J gene is TRBJ2-1, the V gene TRBV9, with TRBD2 as a possible D gene (6 bases). The germline CDR1 and CDR2 sequences are SGDLS and YYNGEE. The CDR3 is made up of 16 amino acids. This CDR3 reads CASSVGIAASYNEQLF. CDR3 DNA: TGTGCCAGCAGCGTAGGGATAGCGGCCTCCTACAATGAGCAGCTCTTC.

This chain joins TRBV29-1 and TRBJ2-3, with 16 bases aligning to TRBD2. After removal of 6 bases from V and 7 bases from J, the junction contained 4 bases not matched to a gene. The CDR3 spans 14 residues. Germline V gives CDR1 SQVTM, CDR2 ANQGSEA. CDR3 coding DNA: TGCAGCGTCGGGACTAGCGGGGGGGCGAATACGCAGTATTTT. This sequence encodes CSVGTSGGANTQYF.

V and J are TRBV20-1 and TRBJ2-7; D unresolved. V was trimmed by 6 bases and J by 1 base, leaving 10 bases between them. The germline gives CDR1 DFQATT, CDR2 SNEGSKA (reference sequence). CDR3 length equals 12 residues. In nucleotides, the CDR3 is TGCAGTGCCCCCTGGTTATCCTACGAGCAGTACTTC. Encoded protein: CSAPWLSYEQYF.

This chain joins TRBV7-8 and TRBJ2-7; possible D gene TRBD1, 6 bases. Trimming stripped 1 base from V and 5 bases from J, with 6 bases between. Germline V gives CDR1 SGHVS, CDR2 FQNEAQ. The CDR3 runs to 12 residues. CDR3 in amino acids: CASSLEGDEQYF. CDR3 nucleotides: TGTGCCAGCAGCTTAGAGGGGGACGAGCAGTACTTC.

J is TRBJ1-6 and V is TRBV7-9; a weak D match, TRBD1 (5 bases). Germline values: CDR1 SEHNR, CDR2 FQNEAQ (reference sequence). The CDR3 runs 19 residues. Between the trimmed V and J ends, which lost 2 bases and 2 bases, there was a span of 19 bases. The CDR3 protein is CASSLWVGRGPPYNSPLHF. CDR3 nucleotides: TGTGCCAGCAGCTTATGGGTGGGGCGGGGACCGCCCTATAATTCACCCCTCCACTTT.

The rearrangement joins TRBV20-1 to TRBJ1-1; TRBD1 might be the D (5 bases). Per the germline V gene, CDR1 is DFQATT and CDR2 is SNEGSKA (reference sequence). The germline V and J ends were trimmed by 0 bases and 5 bases, with 13 bases remaining between them. The CDR3 has 14 amino acids. CDR3 in DNA: TGCAGTGCTAGAGATGGAGAGGGGTGGACTGAAGCTTTCTTT. Encoded protein: CSARDGEGWTEAFF.

Only a few counts were recorded for this clonotype. The rearrangement joins TRBV10-3 to TRBJ1-2, with D tentatively TRBD1 (5 bases). V dropped 7 bases and J dropped 4 bases, with 13 bases sitting between them. Germline V CDR1 and CDR2: ENHRY, SYGVKD. The CDR3 covers 13 residues. The CDR3 sequence: CAITRERGYGYTF. The CDR3 nucleotides are TGTGCCATCACCAGGGAGAGGGGCTATGGCTACACCTTC.

The chain uses TRBV20-1 and TRBJ2-5; D is unclear. This CDR3 is 15 amino acids long. Trimming took off 3 bases at V and 5 bases at J, with 19 bases between the two ends. The germline CDR1 and CDR2 sequences are DFQATT and SNEGSKA (reference sequence). CDR3: CSASGPVGFGETQYF. In DNA form, the CDR3 reads TGCAGTGCTAGTGGCCCCGTCGGGTTCGGCGAGACCCAGTACTTC.

The V gene is TRBV7-9, the J gene TRBJ1-1; D is undetermined. V gave up 6 bases and J gave up 0 bases, with 5 bases separating them. The CDR3 extends over 12 amino acids. From germline, CDR1 is SEHNR and CDR2 FQNEAQ (reference sequence). As DNA, the CDR3 is TGTGCCAGCAGTTACTTGAACACTGAAGCTTTCTTT. It specifies CASSYLNTEAFF.

The chain recombines TRBV20-1 with TRBJ1-1, with 11 bases matching TRBD1. CDR1 and CDR2 (germline): DFQATT, SNEGSKA (reference sequence). The trim removed 2 bases at V and 5 bases at J, leaving 4 bases unmatched. This CDR3 has 14 residues. CDR3 coding DNA: TGCAGTGCTAGAAGAGGACAGGGGGCAACTGAAGCTTTCTTT. Translating it yields CSARRGQGATEAFF.

The chain has TRBV27 and TRBJ2-2, with D possibly TRBD2 on 6 matching bases. V lost 4 bases, J lost 5 bases, and 14 bases lay in between. The CDR3 totals 15 residues. Germline assignment: CDR1 MNHEY and CDR2 SMNVEV (reference sequence). CDR3 protein: CASSSRPRGTGELFF. CDR3 nucleotide sequence: TGTGCCAGCAGTTCCCGCCCCCGGGGGACCGGGGAGCTGTTTTTT.

This clonotype occurred a few times. The rearrangement links TRBV6-4 to TRBJ2-2; D unclear. The CDR3 is made up of 13 amino acids. Trimming cost V 0 bases and J 6 bases, with 5 bases left between them. CDR1 MRHNA and CDR2 SNTAGT come from the germline V gene. CDR3 sequence reads: CASSDSAAGELFF. CDR3 DNA sequence: TGTGCCAGCAGTGACTCGGCGGCCGGGGAGCTGTTTTTT.

This clonotype was seen a single time. This sequence joins TRBV9 and TRBJ2-5; 8 bases match TRBD1. The junction had 2 bases not matched to a gene; V was cut back by 0 bases and J by 1 base. The V gene's germline CDR1 is SGDLS and CDR2 YYNGEE. The CDR3 consists of 15 residues. The CDR3 sequence: CASSVGTGLQETQYF. The CDR3 DNA reads as TGTGCCAGCAGCGTAGGGACAGGGCTCCAAGAGACCCAGTACTTC. Filled out from reference TRBV9 and TRBJ2-5, the complete variable domain reads DSGVTQTPKHLITATGQRVTLRCSPRSGDLSVYWYQQSLDQGLQFLIQYYNGEERAKGNILERFSAQQFPDLHSELNLSSLELGDSALYFCASSVGTGLQETQYFGPGTRLLVL.

The CDR3 DNA follows: TGTGCCATCAGGGCTAGCGCGGGGGATGAGCAGTTCTTC. Protein: CAIRASAGDEQFF. V is TRBV10-3 and J is TRBJ2-1, with 7 bases matching TRBD2. The ends lost 6 bases at V and 8 bases at J; junction bases unmatched: 7. CDR1 and CDR2 (germline): ENHRY, SYGVKD. The CDR3 extends over 13 amino acids.

For this clonotype: Germline is not matched at one junction end, which may reflect a read error. This chain joins TRBV4-1 and TRBJ1-1, with D tentatively TRBD1 (5 bases). CDR1 is MGHRA, CDR2 YSYEKL, per germline. The CDR3 contains 14 residues. CDR3 coding DNA: TGTGCCAGCAGCTTGGGGCCAGGGAACACTGAAGCTTTCTTT. Translating gives CASSLGPGNTEAFF.

The chain recombines TRBV19 with TRBJ2-5; D call uncertain. Trimming removed 10 bases from V and 1 base from J, with 13 bases in between. CDR3 size: 13 residues. Per the germline V gene, CDR1 is LNHDA and CDR2 is SQIVND (reference sequence). The CDR3 reads CAKIRPRQETQYF. CDR3 DNA sequence: TGTGCCAAAATCAGGCCGCGCCAAGAGACCCAGTACTTC.